Given below is one TCR beta chain in context. No cognate antigen has been identified for it. Within one base of it there is no much larger clone, and no base qualities were kept. The library was generated by the immunoSEQ multiplex PCR assay. For the multiplex PCR, a mixture combining 60 forward primers for TCR Vbeta segments and 13 reverse primers for TCR Jbeta segments was used. The CDR3 region of rearranged TCR beta genes was amplified from genomic DNA by a multiplex PCR assay. Amplified TCR beta libraries were sequenced as 87-base-pair reads on the Illumina HiSeq System. From the authors' description of their analysis: Across the 600 to 700 repertoires, a later analysis counted some 81 million unique TCR beta chains, 9 million to 14 million of which were shared by at least two donors. Raw reads were error-corrected and collapsed into unique sequences by a nearest-neighbor algorithm in which closely related sequences were merged to remove PCR and sequencing errors. Alignment of CDR3 sequences to IMGT reference sequences was used to assign V, D and J gene segments. For a sequence to be retained, a match of at least six nucleotides to both a V gene segment and a J gene segment was required. A rearrangement counted as productive if the CDR3 had no stop codons and remained in frame with V and J, and every other rearrangement counted as non-productive. Following IMGT convention, CDR3 was defined as the stretch from the second conserved V-encoded cysteine to the conserved J-encoded phenylalanine. Sequences without an unambiguous match to a single V gene segment were excluded from the earlier analysis of about 630 of the donors. An earlier analysis of 450 to 650 of the donors called V segments functional above 56.7% productive rearrangements and segregating when the between-donor standard deviation exceeded 5%. To diagnose cytomegalovirus status from the catalog of TCR beta chain sequences, a statistical classification framework was built. A later analysis assigned V and J genes by comparing TCR nucleotide sequences with IMGT/GENE-DB human TR gene sequences. Using the TCRdist pipeline, a later analysis assigned CDR3 sequences along with most-parsimonious VDJ recombination scenarios. A later analysis defined each TCR beta chain by its CDR3 amino acid sequence plus V-gene family, and excluded reads lacking a unique V-gene family. To address suspected cross-contamination and a sequencing artifact, a later analysis removed roughly 640 highly shared, low-generation-probability nucleotide sequences. A later analysis calculated a clonal expansion index for each public chain from normalized within-repertoire ranks of inferred template counts. In a later analysis, generation probabilities were computed with a VDJ recombination model fitted to out-of-frame rearrangements, and the resulting probabilities were checked against IGoR. In a later analysis, hypergeometric tests were used to score TCR-TCR, TCR-HLA and TCR-CMV co-occurrence, with a repertoire-size bias correction applied to TCR pairs. False discovery rates were estimated in a later analysis by permuting HLA or CMV assignments 20 times. A later analysis grouped co-occurring TCRs with DBSCAN, adding TCRdist sequence similarity when clustering within HLA-allele-positive subsets. Co-occurrence clustering excluded repertoires with fewer than 30,000 or more than 120,000 public chains, plus five with anomalous nucleotide sharing. The clones in this table, taken by TCRdb from immuneACCESS, are in-frame only. Not every clone is retained; where verified, under half of the shortfall comes from an unresolved V gene, and the cause of the rest is unknown. That table furnishes V, J and clone size, whereas the DNA furnished D and trimming. The table for this sample lists approximately 190,000 clones; roughly 80% of them were counted only once. More than 6% of the sample is taken by the ten largest.

In total, around 600 healthy bone marrow donors made up the cohort. At the time of sampling, all cohort members were nominally healthy, though unrecorded immune exposures were likely present. The donor tested CMV seropositive and was one of the 289 seropositive cohort members. A peripheral blood sample was collected from each donor, and TCR beta sequencing was performed on peripheral blood mononuclear cells. The Qiagen DNeasy Blood Extraction Kit was used to extract genomic DNA from the blood cell samples. The CDR3 runs 15 residues from the cysteine to the phenylalanine. Only the CDR3 DNA is retained, 45 bases long and in frame from the first base. Trimming at the junction amounts to 4 bases on V and 2 bases on J, and the germline ends lie 15 bases apart. The germline V gene provides CDR1 SGHRS and CDR2 YFSETQ. This specimen comes from a study of cytomegalovirus exposure and HLA in healthy donors (dated by TCRdb to between 2016 and 2019). Study-level background: According to an earlier analysis of 587 of the donors, 200 million or so T cells yielded 117 million unique TCR beta sequences and approximately 300 Gb of sequence data. In a later genetic analysis, genome-wide SNP genotypes for about three fifths of the roughly 670 donors were used, and that subset was treated as a discovery cohort. Among the roughly 380 genotyped donors, around 81% belonged to the genetic ancestry cluster associated with self-reported Caucasian donors. Among 398 genotyped donors of the cohort, an average of roughly 240,000 unique TCR beta nucleotide sequences were sequenced per donor, roughly 18% of them non-productive. The study aimed to test whether signatures of past pathogen exposure could be identified by cataloging public T cell receptors. HLA typing covered class I and class II loci at four-digit resolution. To study patterns of TCR occurrence, a later analysis re-analyzed previously published TCR beta repertoires from more than 550 donors and added high-resolution HLA genotyping. An earlier analysis of roughly 600 of the donors used high-throughput TCR beta sequencing to judge whether each TCR beta V gene segment behaved as functional or pseudogenic. Typing coverage differed by locus: A, B, C, DRB1 and DQB1 were typed in about 629-630 donors, DQA1 in roughly 510, DPA1 in around 600, and DPB1 in 472. Every discovery cohort repertoire had been produced on one sequencing platform. To predict cytomegalovirus infection status, the study combined high-throughput TCR immunosequencing, statistical association of individual TCRs with disease status, and machine learning. Donor age, sex, ethnicity and CMV serostatus were collected together with the repertoire data. Because of strong linkage in the cohort, five DR-DQ haplotypes were treated as single units for association and clustering. Approximately 300 gigabases of sequencing data and around 90 million unique TCR sequences made up an early release that covered several hundred HLA-typed donors. Rather than using new phenotypic data, the later analysis identified candidate immune exposures from TCR beta sequences and from how often those sequences occurred across donors. Along with the approximately 670-subject first cohort, a separate validation cohort of over a hundred different subjects was used. The study used immunosequencing to profile the T cell repertoires of around 600 subjects and linked those repertoires to cytomegalovirus serostatus.

Paper-wide results and their limitations: A total of around 150 TCR beta chains were listed by the study as associated with cytomegalovirus. A later analysis associated 17,000 or so TCR beta sequences with specific HLA alleles at a false discovery rate of 0.05. Compared with equally common non-associated chains, HLA-associated TCR beta chains in a later analysis were more clonally expanded and had lower generation probabilities. Because counts were too low, seventeen rarely observed V segments, including chromosome 9 orphons, were left out of the earlier analysis of several hundred of the donors. It was suggested by the authors that the approach could potentially be generalized to other disease states and immunological phenotypes. Correlated functional status among segregating V segments might be attributable to linkage disequilibrium, but an unknown experimental factor could not be ruled out. The 87-base-pair reads could not distinguish some IMGT-functional V segments, including TRBV6-2 and TRBV6-3, so those segments were excluded. A few of the identified cytomegalovirus-associated TCR beta chains were confirmed in vitro to be specific for cytomegalovirus antigens. HLA typing was unavailable for some donors at each locus, so association tests used only the typed subset. A further reported finding was that TCR beta sequences accurately predicted the HLA-A and HLA-B alleles for most subjects in the first cohort. Assigning TCR associations to individual alleles was difficult when HLA alleles, especially DR and DQ, strongly co-occurred. Only TCR beta chains were sequenced in this cohort, and the absence of alpha or paired-chain data limited detectable features. In a later analysis, most CMV-associated TCR beta chains were found to appear HLA-restricted, with HLA associations seemingly driven largely by CMV exposure. Most TCR sequences were observed very rarely across donors, whereas some public TCRs were present in many individuals. A later genetic analysis reported fewer N-insertions in productive TCRs among donors in an Asian-associated ancestry cluster than the 666-donor mean. The sequencing pipeline was judged likely to have produced a cluster of highly shared sequence variants as a technical artifact. In a later analysis, TCR association rates were found to vary across HLA loci, with the most associated TCRs seen for DRB1 alleles and the fewest for HLA-C alleles. For the cohort, immune exposure information was limited to CMV serostatus. In both the original and validation cohorts, the classifier was reported to diagnose cytomegalovirus status with high specificity and sensitivity. Sequencing depth was assumed to be roughly uniform across donors in the presence/absence analyses, though that assumption may not hold. Several of the top co-occurrence clusters appeared to be linked to parvovirus B19, influenza, CMV and Epstein-Barr virus, according to a later analysis. In an earlier analysis of fewer than 750 of the donors, most TCR beta V segments were observed in productive rearrangements about 90% or about 30% of the time, broadly matching IMGT annotations. V-gene and J-gene trimming of TCR beta chains was associated with a missense DCLRE1C variant in a later genetic analysis, and the association was replicated in an independent cohort.

The clonotype comes from a man aged 35 to 55 in good health and CMV-seropositive. Sample: PBMCs. The chain is encoded by TRBV5-1 joined to TRBJ1-2; the D gene is perhaps TRBD1, from 6 matching bases. The base sequence is TGCGCCAGCAGCCCCACTACAGGGTTGAACTATGGCTACACCTTC. Its amino acids are CASSPTTGLNYGYTF.